A single sample is the source of the 32 T cell receptor beta chains below, sequenced in a study of human T cells and chemical hapten exposure. Time point indicated: patch test 2, 6 weeks after DPC sensitization. As for treatment: therapeutic diphenylcyclopropenone sensitization with weekly scalp DPC. TCRdb reprocessed the RACE reads via MiXCR and lists one record per CDR3 protein. The sample yields approximately 85,000 distinct CDR3 sequences, roughly 10% seen once. Sequencing was performed on whole blood, taken in connection with sensitization to the hapten diphenylcyclopropenone (DPC). Receptors originate from a woman aged 30 to 39 with alopecia areata. Some clones in this sample may be carry-over from other donors' samples.

This clonotype showed up just a few times. The rearrangement uses TRBV7-2 and TRBJ2-3; D not resolved. The CDR3 length is 14 residues. V dropped 6 bases and J dropped 0 bases, with 10 bases sitting between them. CDR1 and CDR2 (germline): SGHTA, FQGNSA. The CDR3 sequence is CASRPVSSTDTQYF. The CDR3 nucleotides are TGTGCCAGCAGACCCGTTTCTAGCACAGATACGCAGTATTTT.

The table lists this clonotype with many counts. The chain has TRBV18 and TRBJ1-4; 8 bases line up with TRBD1. The ends lost 8 bases at V and 5 bases at J; junction bases unmatched: 4. The CDR3 contains 13 residues. CDR1 is KGHSH, CDR2 LQKENI, per germline. The CDR3 loop is CASQQGENEKLFF. Here the CDR3 DNA reads TGTGCCAGCCAACAGGGGGAGAATGAAAAACTGTTTTTT.

V is TRBV29-1 and J is TRBJ1-4, with TRBD1 matching over 10 bases. Germline CDR1 and CDR2: SQVTM and ANQGSEA. With 4 bases clipped from V and 8 bases from J, the junction kept 4 bases outside the gene matches. The CDR3 spans 13 residues. CDR3 region: CSVGGQGREKLFF. The CDR3 coding sequence is TGCAGCGTTGGGGGACAGGGGCGAGAAAAACTGTTTTTT.

This clonotype was seen repeatedly, ten times or more. V and J are TRBV7-6 and TRBJ2-5, with D perhaps assigned TRBD1 or TRBD2 (5 bases each). This CDR3 has 13 amino acids. The V gene lost 5 bases and the J gene lost 5 bases, with 12 bases spanning the gap. The germline V gene has CDR1 SGHVS and CDR2 FNYEAQ. CDR3 loop: CASSQVRGETQYF. CDR3 DNA sequence: TGTGCCAGCAGCCAAGTGAGGGGCGAGACCCAGTACTTC.

This clonotype showed up many times. This sequence joins TRBV4-3 and TRBJ1-2; 7 bases match TRBD1. This CDR3 is built from 16 residues. Unmatched junction bases numbered 7, after V lost 0 bases and J lost 3 bases. Germline V lookup: CDR1 LGHNA, CDR2 YSLEER. The CDR3 loop reads CASSQDRQGGHYGYTF. CDR3 coding DNA: TGCGCCAGCAGCCAAGACCGACAGGGTGGACACTATGGCTACACCTTC.

At least ten counts were recorded for this clonotype. The CDR3 DNA sequence: TGTGCCAGCAGTTCAGGGACCCTTGGGGCGCGAGAGCAGTACTTC. Translating gives CASSSGTLGAREQYF. This rearrangement joins TRBV28 to TRBJ2-7; possibly TRBD1 or TRBD2 for D (5 bases each). V dropped 4 bases and J dropped 7 bases, with 20 bases sitting between them. The V gene's germline CDR1 is MDHEN and CDR2 SYDVKM. CDR3 size: 15 residues. Complete variable domain (other parts from reference TRBV28 and TRBJ2-7): DVKVTQSSRYLVKRTGEKVFLECVQDMDHENMFWYRQDPGLGLRLIYFSYDVKMKEKGDIPEGYSVSREKKERFSLILESASTNQTSMYLCASSSGTLGAREQYFGPGTRLTVT.

The V call is TRBV9, the J call TRBJ1-6; D is ambiguous. CDR1 and CDR2 from the germline V gene are SGDLS and YYNGEE. The CDR3 length is 15 residues. V dropped 0 bases and J dropped 7 bases, with 11 bases sitting between them. CDR3: CASSVVVSNNSPLHF. The CDR3 DNA is TGTGCCAGCAGCGTAGTTGTGTCAAACAATTCACCCCTCCACTTT.

V usage is TRBV6-5 and J usage is TRBJ2-1, with unresolved D. Trimming shortened V by 5 bases and J by 2 bases, and 13 bases separated the two germline ends. CDR1 is MNHEY, CDR2 SVGAGI, per germline. This CDR3 contains 15 residues. The CDR3 loop is CASSPSLGPYNEQFF. The CDR3, as DNA: TGTGCCAGCAGTCCCTCGCTAGGCCCCTACAATGAGCAGTTCTTC.

This clonotype was seen repeatedly, ten times or more. CDR3 in DNA: TGTGCCAGCAGTAACAAACCGGGACAGGGATTTCAAGAGACCCAGTACTTC. Translated, it gives CASSNKPGQGFQETQYF. The chain couples TRBV28 to TRBJ2-5; 9 nucleotides match TRBD1. Germline CDR1 is MDHEN and CDR2 is SYDVKM. The V segment lost 5 bases and the J segment 2 bases; nucleotides outside the gene matches: 12. This CDR3 is 17 amino acids long.

This clonotype was seen at least ten times. The chain combines TRBV5-1 with TRBJ2-3, with 9 nucleotides matching TRBD2. Germline CDR1 and CDR2: SGHRS and YFSETQ. Germline trimming cut 0 bases from V and 2 bases from J; bases unmatched to any gene: 4. The CDR3 loop spans 16 amino acids. As DNA, the CDR3 is TGCGCCAGCAGCTTGGGACTAGCGGTACACACAGATACGCAGTATTTT. Its protein product is CASSLGLAVHTDTQYF.

This clonotype has ten or more counts. The chain uses TRBV6-5 and TRBJ1-5, with 8 bases matching TRBD1. V trimming: 9 bases; J trimming: 5 bases; junction bases outside the gene matches: 3. The CDR3 extends over 12 amino acids. The germline V gene has CDR1 MNHEY and CDR2 SVGAGI. The CDR3 nucleotides read TGTGCCAGTCCAGGGGGCGATCAGCCCCAGCATTTT. Translation gives CASPGGDQPQHF.

In this sample, this clonotype turned up many times. The chain is built from TRBV5-5 and TRBJ2-1; TRBD2 agrees at 10 bases. The CDR3 has 16 amino acids. Germline assignment: CDR1 SGHKS and CDR2 YYEKEE (reference sequence). Trimming at V came to 1 base and at J to 9 bases, leaving 10 bases not matched to a gene. DNA for the CDR3: TGTGCCAGCAGCTTGAGTAGCGGGGGGCCATTGGGTGAGCAGTTCTTC. This encodes CASSLSSGGPLGEQFF.

This chain connects TRBV9 to TRBJ2-3; D call uncertain. This CDR3 region has 12 residues. V was trimmed by 2 bases and J by 6 bases, leaving 7 bases between them. Germline CDR1 and CDR2: SGDLS and YYNGEE. The CDR3 is CASSVGKDTQYF. CDR3 nucleotides: TGTGCCAGCAGCGTGGGGAAGGATACGCAGTATTTT.

The chain recombines TRBV20-1 with TRBJ2-7; possible D gene TRBD1, 5 bases. Per germline, CDR1 DFQATT and CDR2 SNEGSKA (reference sequence). V was shortened by 1 base and J by 2 bases, with 12 bases between the two germline ends. The CDR3 has 14 amino acids. The CDR3 protein is CSARGDSGTYEQYF. CDR3 nucleotide sequence: TGCAGTGCTAGAGGAGATTCAGGGACCTACGAGCAGTACTTC.

This clonotype was counted ten times or more. This chain links TRBV7-9 with TRBJ1-1; 8 nucleotides match TRBD1. V was pared by 6 bases and J by 4 bases, with 13 bases of the junction left unmatched. CDR3 length: 16 amino acids. CDR1 SEHNR and CDR2 FQNEAQ come from the germline V gene (reference sequence). CDR3 loop: CASRPPTGGPSTEAFF. For the CDR3, the DNA is TGTGCCAGCAGACCACCTACAGGGGGACCTTCCACTGAAGCTTTCTTT.

The J gene is TRBJ1-5, the V gene TRBV3-1; D not resolved. CDR3 size: 12 residues. V lost 2 bases and J lost 8, with 7 bases in between. The germline V gene has CDR1 LGHDT and CDR2 YNNKEL (reference sequence). As DNA, the CDR3 is TGTGCCAGCAGCCAAAATGGGGAGCCCCAGCATTTT. Its translation: CASSQNGEPQHF.

This clonotype was counted ten times or more. This chain connects TRBV27 to TRBJ2-1; the D gene could be TRBD1 or TRBD2 (6 bases each). The CDR3 runs 12 residues. Germline loops: CDR1 MNHEY, CDR2 SMNVEV (reference sequence). The V and J ends lost 1 base and 10 bases respectively, with 8 bases between them. The CDR3 coding sequence is TGTGCCAGCAGTTTATGGGGGGCCGAGCAGTTCTTC. Its protein product is CASSLWGAEQFF.

Comment on this clonotype: This may come from a read error, since a much larger clone is one base off. J is TRBJ2-1 and V is TRBV5-4; weak D call: TRBD2 (6 bases). The ends were cut back, 3 bases at V and 8 bases at J, with 12 bases in the middle. Germline V gene lookup returns CDR1 SGHNT and CDR2 YYREEE (reference sequence). This CDR3 is 13 amino acids long. The CDR3 reads CASSSSERDEQFF. DNA for the CDR3: TGTGCCAGCAGCTCTAGCGAGCGGGATGAGCAGTTCTTC.

This clonotype was counted ten times or more. This chain uses TRBV5-5 with TRBJ1-2; 8 nucleotides line up with TRBD1. The germline CDR1 and CDR2 sequences are SGHKS and YYEKEE (reference sequence). This CDR3 comprises 15 residues. Losses at the gene ends were 2 bases for V and 8 bases for J; bases not matched to a gene: 11. The CDR3 region is CASSLLDRGIDGYTF. The CDR3 DNA is TGTGCCAGCAGCTTACTTGACAGGGGAATAGACGGCTACACCTTC.

This clonotype showed up many times. CDR3 loop: CASSLTGTANEKLFF. The CDR3 nucleotides read TGTGCCAGCAGCCTCACCGGGACAGCGAATGAAAAACTGTTTTTT. The J gene is TRBJ1-4, the V gene TRBV28, with TRBD1 identical over 7 bases. Trimming removed 6 bases from V and 5 bases from J; junction bases left unmatched: 9. This CDR3 has 15 amino acids. Germline assignment: CDR1 MDHEN and CDR2 SYDVKM.

This clonotype was seen more than once but under ten times. The rearrangement joins TRBV6-2 or TRBV6-3 to TRBJ2-1, with a possible D match to TRBD2 (6 bases). Germline V gives CDR1 MNHEY, CDR2 SVGEGT. The CDR3 runs 19 residues. V was pared by 4 bases and J by 0 bases, with 22 bases between. The CDR3: CASSFSSALTMSSYNEQFF. The CDR3 coding sequence is TGTGCCAGCAGTTTCTCTAGCGCCCTAACGATGAGCTCCTACAATGAGCAGTTCTTC.

This clonotype was found many times. This rearrangement joins TRBV20-1 to TRBJ1-5; D perhaps matches TRBD1 (5 bases). V lost 0 bases to trimming and J lost 8 bases, with 11 bases between them. This CDR3 is 13 amino acids long. Germline CDR1 reads DFQATT; CDR2 reads SNEGSKA (reference sequence). CDR3 DNA sequence: TGCAGTGCTAGAGATGGGGGGAAGGAGCCCCAGCATTTT. This gives the protein CSARDGGKEPQHF.

This clonotype occurred a few times. The CDR3: CASSLSGRVQNEQFF. Written as DNA, the CDR3 is TGTGCCAGCAGCCTCAGCGGGAGGGTGCAGAATGAGCAGTTCTTC. The rearrangement links TRBV7-8 to TRBJ2-1, with 10 positions matching TRBD2. Losses at the gene ends were 5 bases for V and 7 bases for J; bases not matched to a gene: 8. The CDR3 length is 15 residues. The germline V gene encodes CDR1 SGHVS and CDR2 FQNEAQ.

Note on this clonotype: With a much larger clone just one base away, this may be a read error. The rearrangement uses TRBV28 and TRBJ1-1; D gene unclear. Germline V gene data show CDR1 as MDHEN and CDR2 as SYDVKM. V gave up 5 bases and J gave up 1 base, with 2 bases separating them. The CDR3 has 11 amino acids. CDR3 sequence: CASSGNTEAFF. DNA of the CDR3: TGTGCCAGCAGTGGGAACACTGAAGCTTTCTTT.

The gene calls are TRBV28 and TRBJ2-7; 7 positions agree with TRBD2. The V segment lost 1 base and the J segment 1 base; nucleotides outside the gene matches: 10. Germline V CDR1 and CDR2: MDHEN, SYDVKM. The CDR3 extends over 17 amino acids. The CDR3 sequence: CASSLSRRAGESYEQYF. The CDR3 DNA reads TGTGCCAGCAGTTTATCCCGACGGGCGGGAGAGTCCTACGAGCAGTACTTC.

This clonotype has ten or more counts. V gene TRBV6-2 or TRBV6-3 combines with J gene TRBJ2-2; tentatively, D is TRBD2 (6 bases). This CDR3 spans 14 amino acids. Germline loops: CDR1 MNHEY, CDR2 SVGEGT. Trimming removed 7 bases from V and 4 bases from J, with 13 bases in between. The CDR3 loop reads CASMGTGVTGELFF. Here the CDR3 DNA reads TGTGCCAGCATGGGGACGGGAGTCACCGGGGAGCTGTTTTTT.

This clonotype has at least ten counts. The chain combines TRBV30 with TRBJ1-6; D unresolved. CDR1 is GTSNPN, CDR2 SVGIG, per germline (reference sequence). Trimming removed 1 base at V and 6 bases at J, with 4 bases between. The CDR3 is 12 residues long. This CDR3 is CAWSASNSPLHF. The CDR3 DNA is TGTGCCTGGAGTGCCTCTAATTCACCCCTCCACTTT.

The rearrangement joins TRBV3-2 to TRBJ2-6; the table assigns TRBD1, which was not confirmed against the DNA. TRBV3-2 is annotated as a pseudogene. The CDR3 length is 16 residues. CDR3 DNA: TGTGCCAGCAGCCAAGATGGGGGGACTGGGGCCAACGTCCTGACTTTC. This codes for CASSQDGGTGANVLTF.

The V call is TRBV6-2 or TRBV6-3, the J call TRBJ2-3, with 8 bases identical to TRBD1. Germline-derived CDR1 and CDR2 are MNHEY and SVGEGT. V was clipped by 0 bases and J by 4 bases; unmatched bases: 3. CDR3 size: 15 residues. The CDR3: CASSYSDRAADTQYF. The CDR3, as DNA: TGTGCCAGCAGTTACTCGGACAGGGCGGCAGATACGCAGTATTTT.

This clonotype was seen many times. In nucleotides, the CDR3 is TGTGCCAGCAGCTCCGGGAATGCCTACGAGCAGTACTTC. This encodes CASSSGNAYEQYF. The V gene is TRBV28, the J gene TRBJ2-7; TRBD2 might be the D (5 bases). Trimming removed 6 bases from V and 2 bases from J, with 11 bases in between. CDR1 is MDHEN, CDR2 SYDVKM, per germline. This CDR3 is built from 13 residues.

In this sample, this clonotype turned up a few times. This sequence joins TRBV9 and TRBJ1-2; D unclear. This CDR3 has 12 residues. Germline V gives CDR1 SGDLS, CDR2 YYNGEE. Trimming stripped 0 bases from V and 0 bases from J, with 0 bases between. The CDR3 region has the DNA TGTGCCAGCAGCGTAGCTAACTATGGCTACACCTTC. It specifies CASSVANYGYTF.

Only a few counts were recorded for this clonotype. V gene TRBV12-3 or TRBV12-4 combines with J gene TRBJ2-5, with a weak D call TRBD1 (5 bases). This CDR3 is 13 amino acids long. V lost 7 bases, J lost 0 bases, and 9 bases lay in between. The CDR3 reads CASNRQHQETQYF. The DNA for the CDR3 is TGTGCCAGCAACCGACAGCACCAAGAGACCCAGTACTTC.